One sample yielded the 15 T cell receptor beta chains listed below, sequenced in a study of T cells expressing NK-cell markers. TCRdb reprocessed the 5' RACE reads; each CDR3 protein has one entry and no DNA is given. This sample contains 500,000 to 600,000 distinct CDR3 sequences. Material: blood T cells: a sorted CD56 or NKG2C T cell subset, CD4+ or CD8+ T cells, or bulk PBMC T cells (not recorded which). These receptors all come from a man aged 18 to 35 in good health.

The V gene is TRBV24-1, the J gene TRBJ2-3; TCRdb reports TRBD1, a call that lacks DNA to check it against. The CDR3 totals 17 residues. Germline-derived CDR1 and CDR2 are KGHDR and SFDVKD. CDR3 sequence reads: CATSDPRQGAGTDTQYF.

This rearrangement joins TRBV12-3 or TRBV12-4 to TRBJ2-1; TCRdb's D gene call, TRBD2, goes unchecked for lack of DNA. The CDR3 extends over 13 amino acids. CDR3 amino acids: CASSLRTSAEQFF.

The chain couples TRBV10-2 to TRBJ1-6. The germline V gene has CDR1 WSHSY and CDR2 SAAADI. The CDR3 sequence is 14 residues long. The CDR3 loop is CASRSIAYNSPLHF.

The V gene is TRBV6-1, the J gene TRBJ1-3; TCRdb lists TRBD1, though no DNA is available to test this call. CDR3 size: 12 residues. The germline V gene encodes CDR1 MNHNS and CDR2 SASEGT. The CDR3 is CASTGNGNTIYF.

The genes are TRBV6-2 or TRBV6-3 and TRBJ2-3; no DNA is available, so the TRBD1 call from TCRdb remains unchecked. This CDR3 has 17 amino acids. Germline V gene lookup returns CDR1 MNHEY and CDR2 SVGEGT. CDR3 sequence reads: CASSYYSGGLSTDTQYF.

The chain is built from TRBV27 and TRBJ1-6; TCRdb's assignment of TRBD1 cannot be checked, as there is no DNA. Germline loops: CDR1 MNHEY, CDR2 SMNVEV (reference sequence). This CDR3 region has 12 residues. The CDR3 spells CASATGSSPLHF.

V and J are TRBV20-1 and TRBJ1-2; TCRdb indicates TRBD1, and absent DNA this call remains unverified. The CDR3 consists of 17 residues. The germline CDR1 and CDR2 sequences are DFQATT and SNEGSKA (reference sequence). CDR3 in amino acids: CSARAPGTQKTNYGYTF.

The V call is TRBV5-6, the J call TRBJ2-1; TCRdb picks TRBD2, but there is no DNA to check that call. The CDR3 spans 16 residues. The germline gives CDR1 SGHDT, CDR2 YYEEEE. CDR3 residues: CASSKLAGGPYNEQFF. Full variable domain (outside the CDR3, taken from reference TRBV5-6 and TRBJ2-1): DAGVTQSPTHLIKTRGQQVTLRCSPKSGHDTVSWYQQALGQGPQFIFQYYEEEERQRGNFPDRFSGHQFPNYSSELNVNALLLGDSALYLCASSKLAGGPYNEQFFGPGTRLTVL.

CDR3: CSVGGSTNQPQHF. This chain connects TRBV29-1 to TRBJ1-5. CDR3 length: 13 residues. Germline V gene sequence: CDR1 SQVTM, CDR2 ANQGSEA.

The rearrangement uses TRBV9 and TRBJ2-7; without DNA, the TCRdb call of TRBD2 cannot be checked. The germline V gene has CDR1 SGDLS and CDR2 YYNGEE. This CDR3 spans 14 amino acids. The CDR3 spells CASSAGTSPYEQYF.

This chain connects TRBV12-3 or TRBV12-4 to TRBJ1-5; the D gene TCRdb calls, TRBD1, cannot be checked with no DNA. The CDR3 has 13 amino acids. CDR3 sequence reads: CASSSNGAEPQHF.

The chain has TRBV21-1 and TRBJ1-6; no DNA is available, so the TRBD1 call from TCRdb remains unchecked. TRBV21-1 is deemed a pseudogene. The CDR3 has 13 residues. CDR3 amino acids: CASSRDRVTPLHF.

The V call is TRBV6-2 or TRBV6-3, the J call TRBJ2-7; TCRdb's assignment of TRBD2 cannot be checked, as there is no DNA. CDR3 length equals 17 residues. CDR1 and CDR2 from the germline V gene are MNHEY and SVGEGT. CDR3: CASNVLGTSAAVYEQYF.

The genes are TRBV5-1 and TRBJ2-1; with no DNA, the TCRdb D assignment of TRBD2 cannot be verified. The germline gives CDR1 SGHRS, CDR2 YFSETQ. The length of the CDR3 is 14 residues. CDR3 in amino acids: CASMASGIHNEQFF.

The chain links TRBV6-5 to TRBJ1-1. The germline CDR1 and CDR2 sequences are MNHEY and SVGAGI. The CDR3 totals 14 residues. This CDR3 is CASSYSPLNTEAFF.